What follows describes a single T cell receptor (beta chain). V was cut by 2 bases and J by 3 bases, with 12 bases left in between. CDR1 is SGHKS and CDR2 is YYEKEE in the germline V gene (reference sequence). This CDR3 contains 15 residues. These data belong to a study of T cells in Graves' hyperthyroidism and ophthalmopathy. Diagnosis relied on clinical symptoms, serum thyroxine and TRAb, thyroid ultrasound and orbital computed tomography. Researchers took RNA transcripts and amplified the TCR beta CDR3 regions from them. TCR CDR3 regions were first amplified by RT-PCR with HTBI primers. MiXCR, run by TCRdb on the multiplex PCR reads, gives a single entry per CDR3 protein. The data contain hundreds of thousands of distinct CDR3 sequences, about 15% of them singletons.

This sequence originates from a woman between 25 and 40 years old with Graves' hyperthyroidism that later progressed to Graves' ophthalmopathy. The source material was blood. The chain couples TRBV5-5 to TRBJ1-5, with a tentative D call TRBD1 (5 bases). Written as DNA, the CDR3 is TGTGCCAGCAGCTTCGGGGGAAGTCTCAATCAGCCCCAGCATTTT. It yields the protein CASSFGGSLNQPQHF.